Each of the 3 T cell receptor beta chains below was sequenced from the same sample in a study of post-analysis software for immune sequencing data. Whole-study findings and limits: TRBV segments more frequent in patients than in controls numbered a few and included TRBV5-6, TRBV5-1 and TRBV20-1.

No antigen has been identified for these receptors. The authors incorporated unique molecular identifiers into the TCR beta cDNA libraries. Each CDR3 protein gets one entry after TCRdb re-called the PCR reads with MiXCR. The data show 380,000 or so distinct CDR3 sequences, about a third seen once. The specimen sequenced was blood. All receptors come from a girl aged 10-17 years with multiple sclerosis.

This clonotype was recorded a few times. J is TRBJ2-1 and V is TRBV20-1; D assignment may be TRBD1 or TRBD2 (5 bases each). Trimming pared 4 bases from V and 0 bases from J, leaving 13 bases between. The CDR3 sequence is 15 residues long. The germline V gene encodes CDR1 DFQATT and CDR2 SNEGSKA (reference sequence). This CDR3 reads CSAIRGPSSYNEQFF. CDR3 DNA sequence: TGCAGTGCTATTCGGGGCCCGAGCTCCTACAATGAGCAGTTCTTC.

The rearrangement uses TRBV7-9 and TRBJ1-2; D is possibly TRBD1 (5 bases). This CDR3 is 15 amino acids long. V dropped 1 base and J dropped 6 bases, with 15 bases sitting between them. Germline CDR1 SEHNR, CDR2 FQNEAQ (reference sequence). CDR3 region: CASSLGLGVLDGYTF. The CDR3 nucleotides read TGTGCCAGCAGCTTAGGGTTGGGGGTCCTTGATGGCTACACCTTC.

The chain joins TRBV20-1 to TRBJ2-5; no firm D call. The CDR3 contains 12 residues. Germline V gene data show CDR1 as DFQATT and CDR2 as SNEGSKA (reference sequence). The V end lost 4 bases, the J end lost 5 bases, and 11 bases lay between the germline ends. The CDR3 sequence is CSAKDPLETQYF. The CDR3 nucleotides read TGCAGTGCTAAGGATCCCTTGGAGACCCAGTACTTC.